The T cell receptor (beta chain) described here comes from a study of T cell responses to AZD1222 COVID-19 vaccine. Sequencing was performed with immunoSEQ multiplex PCR; in TCRdb, only in-frame clones are kept and a portion is missing. The sample includes under 150,000 clones, roughly 90% of them seen just once. This CDR3 spans 15 amino acids. CDR1 and CDR2 (germline): SGHVS, FQNEAQ. Deletions cut 5 bases from V and 3 bases from J, with 13 bases between. This specimen consisted of peripheral blood, obtained 28 days after the second AZD1222 dose. The chain is built from TRBV7-8 and TRBJ2-2, with a possible D match to TRBD2 (6 bases). The receptor comes from an adult who received the AZD1222 COVID-19 vaccine. The CDR3 protein is CASSLRTTYTGELFF. CDR3 coding DNA: TGTGCCAGCAGCCTCCGGACTACCTACACCGGGGAGCTGTTTTTT.